One and the same sample provided the 30 T cell receptor beta chains below, sequenced in a study of T cells in localized non-small cell lung cancer. Method: immunoSEQ multiplex PCR; TCRdb's copy keeps in-frame clones and lacks some. The sample consists of some 78,000 clones, just under 85% of them appearing once. Here the sequenced sample was peripheral blood, taken before any cancer treatment. Every receptor here comes from a man aged 35 to 69 with stage I lung adenocarcinoma.

This chain connects TRBV2 to TRBJ1-1, with D unresolved. The V and J ends lost 5 bases and 0 bases respectively, with 4 bases between them. The CDR3 has 12 residues. Germline-derived CDR1 and CDR2 are SNHLY and FYNNEI. As DNA, the CDR3 is TGTGCCAGCAGTTTCTTGAACACTGAAGCTTTCTTT. Residues: CASSFLNTEAFF. Complete variable domain (other parts from reference TRBV2 and TRBJ1-1): EPEVTQTPSHQVTQMGQEVILRCVPISNHLYFYWYRQILGQKVEFLVSFYNNEISEKSEIFDDQFSVERPDGSNFTLKIRSTKLEDSAMYFCASSFLNTEAFFGQGTRLTVV.

V and J are TRBV2 and TRBJ1-1; no firm D call. Trimming removed 4 bases at V and 6 bases at J, with 12 bases between. This CDR3 has 13 amino acids. Looked up from germline, CDR1 is SNHLY and CDR2 is FYNNEI. The CDR3 DNA is TGTGCCAGCAGTGGACGGAGACTATCTGAAGCTTTCTTT. Its translation is CASSGRRLSEAFF.

In nucleotides, the CDR3 is TGCGCCAGCAGTGAGTCCCAGGGCAGGGTCAATAGCAATCAGCCCCAGCATTTT. Translated, it gives CASSESQGRVNSNQPQHF. The chain couples TRBV10-2 to TRBJ1-5, with a tentative D call TRBD1 (5 bases). The V gene lost 0 bases and the J gene lost 0 bases, with 15 bases spanning the gap. CDR3 length equals 18 residues. CDR1 is WSHSY and CDR2 is SAAADI in the germline V gene.

This clone has more than one count but fewer than ten. This chain links TRBV7-2 with TRBJ2-5, with 10 positions matching TRBD2. The length of the CDR3 is 13 residues. Trimming removed 5 bases from V and 9 bases from J; junction bases left unmatched: 6. Per germline, CDR1 SGHTA and CDR2 FQGNSA. The CDR3 region is CASSTGLAVSQYF. Written as DNA, the CDR3 is TGTGCCAGCAGCACAGGACTAGCGGTTTCCCAGTACTTC.

The chain links TRBV19 to TRBJ2-2; D gene uncertain. The V end lost 2 bases, the J end lost 5 bases, and 3 bases lay between the germline ends. CDR1 and CDR2 from the germline V gene are LNHDA and SQIVND (reference sequence). The CDR3 has 12 residues. CDR3 DNA: TGTGCCAGTAGTATAAGTACCGGGGAGCTGTTTTTT. Protein product: CASSISTGELFF.

The chain employs TRBV6-1 and TRBJ2-5; no definite D call. This CDR3 spans 16 amino acids. Per germline, CDR1 MNHNS and CDR2 SASEGT. Trimming left V 2 bases short and J 4 bases short, with 17 bases between. CDR3 sequence reads: CASSELTQGLRETQYF. CDR3 bases: TGTGCCAGCAGTGAACTTACCCAAGGGCTCAGAGAGACCCAGTACTTC.

The V call is TRBV28, the J call TRBJ1-2, with D possibly matching TRBD1 (6 bases). Germline assignment: CDR1 MDHEN and CDR2 SYDVKM. V was trimmed by 6 bases and J by 2 bases, leaving 16 bases between them. CDR3 length equals 15 residues. The CDR3 DNA reads as TGTGCCAGCAGGTGGGGGCAGACGCGAAACTATGGCTACACCTTC. This codes for CASRWGQTRNYGYTF.

The chain joins TRBV14 to TRBJ2-1; 15 bases fit TRBD2. This CDR3 comprises 19 residues. The V segment lost 4 bases and the J segment 3 bases; nucleotides outside the gene matches: 10. The germline CDR1 and CDR2 sequences are SGHDN and FVKESK. The CDR3 nucleotides read TGTGCCAGCAGCCCGTCTTGGAGGACTAGCGGGAGGGACTACAATGAGCAGTTCTTC. Amino acid sequence: CASSPSWRTSGRDYNEQFF.

The chain is built from TRBV7-2 and TRBJ2-7; 8 nucleotides agree with TRBD1. The CDR3 is 15 residues long. The V segment lost 5 bases and the J segment 5 bases; nucleotides outside the gene matches: 11. The germline gives CDR1 SGHTA, CDR2 FQGNSA. CDR3 in DNA: TGTGCCAGCAGCCCAGGACAGGGTAGGGGGAACGAGCAGTACTTC. It is translated as CASSPGQGRGNEQYF.

For this clone: A read error may account for a junction end that differs from germline. The chain joins TRBV7-7 to TRBJ2-5, with unresolved D. There are 13 residues in the CDR3. Germline CDR1 SSHAT, CDR2 FNYEAQ (reference sequence). Here the CDR3 reads CASSPDWMKTQYF. CDR3 DNA sequence: TGTGCTAGCAGCCCTGACTGGATGAAGACCCAGTACTTC.

CDR3 DNA: TGTGCCAGTAGTATAGGGGACTACTACGAGCAGTACTTC. Its translation: CASSIGDYYEQYF. The rearrangement uses TRBV19 and TRBJ2-7, with 7 bases aligning to TRBD2. The CDR3 contains 13 residues. Trimming cost V 1 base and J 3 bases; bases outside gene matches: 0. Germline CDR1 reads LNHDA; CDR2 reads SQIVND (reference sequence).

The chain recombines TRBV13 with TRBJ2-2; 7 bases map to TRBD2. CDR1 is PRHDT and CDR2 is FYEKMQ in the germline V gene (reference sequence). V gave up 5 bases and J gave up 3 bases; unmatched junction bases: 6. The CDR3 is 15 residues long. The DNA for the CDR3 is TGTGCCAGCAGCCCCGGGGGGTCGTACACCGGGGAGCTGTTTTTT. Translating it yields CASSPGGSYTGELFF. Filled out from reference TRBV13 and TRBJ2-2, the complete variable domain reads AAGVIQSPRHLIKEKRETATLKCYPIPRHDTVYWYQQGPGQDPQFLISFYEKMQSDKGSIPDRFSAQQFSDYHSELNMSSLELGDSALYFCASSPGGSYTGELFFGEGSRLTVL.

The CDR3 nucleotides are TGTGCCAGCAGCCCCGGAGGGGAACTGTTTTTT. As protein: CASSPGGELFF. The chain recombines TRBV7-6 with TRBJ1-4, with D tentatively TRBD1 (5 bases). Germline CDR1 and CDR2: SGHVS and FNYEAQ. V shed 5 bases and J shed 12 bases, with 10 bases lying between them. This CDR3 comprises 11 residues.

J is TRBJ2-2 and V is TRBV30; D is perhaps TRBD1 or TRBD2 (5 bases each). Deletions cut 8 bases from V and 2 bases from J, with 18 bases between. From germline, CDR1 is GTSNPN and CDR2 SVGIG (reference sequence). CDR3 length: 15 amino acids. The CDR3 DNA is TGTGCCAGGGGACGTCCGAATCCTAACACCGGGGAGCTGTTTTTT. This gives the protein CARGRPNPNTGELFF.

The V gene is TRBV27, the J gene TRBJ2-1; no clear D. CDR3 length equals 14 residues. With 6 bases removed from V and 5 bases from J, the gap between germline ends came to 14 bases. The germline V gene has CDR1 MNHEY and CDR2 SMNVEV (reference sequence). The DNA for the CDR3 is TGTGCCAGCAGCCCAAGGCGGAGTAACAATGAGCAGTTCTTC. It encodes CASSPRRSNNEQFF.

This chain connects TRBV5-8 to TRBJ1-5; TRBD1 is a possible D gene (5 bases). V lost 1 base, J lost 4 bases, and 12 bases lay in between. The CDR3 spans 15 residues. Germline-derived CDR1 and CDR2 are SGHTS and YDEGEE. CDR3 nucleotides: TGTGCCAGCAGCTTGTTTCGGGGCGCTAATCAGCCCCAGCATTTT. This codes for CASSLFRGANQPQHF.

The chain uses TRBV4-3 and TRBJ2-1; maybe TRBD2 (5 bases). Trimming took off 4 bases at V and 7 bases at J, with 14 bases between the two ends. The CDR3 contains 14 residues. From germline, CDR1 is LGHNA and CDR2 YSLEER. The CDR3 coding sequence is TGCGCCAGCAGCCCCCTTGGAGGTTCGAATGAGCAGTTCTTC. It codes for CASSPLGGSNEQFF.

This clone occurred a few times. V is TRBV19 and J is TRBJ2-5; no clear D gene. The CDR3 spans 15 residues. CDR1 is LNHDA and CDR2 is SQIVND in the germline V gene (reference sequence). V was clipped by 1 base and J by 2 bases, with 11 bases between them. CDR3: CASSIGKQRQETQYF. The CDR3 DNA is TGTGCCAGTAGTATAGGTAAACAGCGACAAGAGACCCAGTACTTC.

The chain combines TRBV28 with TRBJ1-2, with 9 positions matching TRBD1. Germline V gene data show CDR1 as MDHEN and CDR2 as SYDVKM. V was clipped by 3 bases and J by 5 bases; unmatched bases: 7. CDR3 length: 15 residues. CDR3: CASSFPTDRGYGYTF. The CDR3 DNA follows: TGTGCCAGCAGTTTTCCCACGGACAGGGGTTATGGCTACACCTTC.

The genes are TRBV15 and TRBJ1-1; D call uncertain. Looked up from germline, CDR1 is LNHNV and CDR2 is YYDKDF (reference sequence). The CDR3 length is 13 residues. The ends were cut back, 6 bases at V and 3 bases at J, with 11 bases in the middle. In DNA form, the CDR3 reads TGTGCCACCAGTATTCGACGAGACACTGAAGCTTTCTTT. Translation: CATSIRRDTEAFF.

The table lists this clone with a count of one. The chain is built from TRBV11-2 and TRBJ1-1, with D tentatively TRBD1 (5 bases). Germline V gene lookup returns CDR1 SGHAT and CDR2 FQNNGV. This CDR3 has 13 amino acids. V lost 2 bases and J lost 5, with 9 bases in between. For the CDR3, the DNA is TGTGCCAGCAGCTTATGGGGGGATACTGAAGCTTTCTTT. This translates into CASSLWGDTEAFF.

The chain uses TRBV27 and TRBJ1-1; D uncertain. The CDR3 has 12 amino acids. Germline assignment: CDR1 MNHEY and CDR2 SMNVEV (reference sequence). Trimming cost V 6 bases and J 1 base, with 6 bases left between them. The DNA for the CDR3 is TGTGCCAGCAGCCCCGGGAACACTGAAGCTTTCTTT. Protein product: CASSPGNTEAFF.

V gene TRBV18 combines with J gene TRBJ2-1, with 9 bases that match TRBD2. The germline CDR1 and CDR2 sequences are KGHSH and LQKENI. This CDR3 spans 18 amino acids. Trimming removed 0 bases from V and 10 bases from J; junction bases left unmatched: 16. DNA of the CDR3: TGTGCCAGCTCACCACCGGTGGGTGGCCTAGCGGGATATTGGGAGCAGTTCTTC. As protein: CASSPPVGGLAGYWEQFF.

The genes are TRBV7-9 and TRBJ1-2; no firm D call. V lost 0 bases, J lost 3 bases, and 11 bases lay in between. The CDR3 sequence is 15 residues long. The germline gives CDR1 SEHNR, CDR2 FQNEAQ (reference sequence). Here the CDR3 DNA reads TGTGCCAGCAGCTTAGCCCCCCCGCTGGACTATGGCTACACCTTC. Protein: CASSLAPPLDYGYTF.

The chain has TRBV6-5 and TRBJ1-6; 7 bases align to TRBD1. Germline-derived CDR1 and CDR2 are MNHEY and SVGAGI. The length of the CDR3 is 15 residues. V lost 11 bases to trimming and J lost 7 bases; unmatched junction nucleotides: 14. For the CDR3, the DNA is TGTGCCGGACGACAGGGAAGTAGTAAGAATTCACCCCTCCACTTT. Its protein product is CAGRQGSSKNSPLHF.

DNA for the CDR3: TGTGCCAGCAGTTTATCCCTAGGACACTCTGAAGCTTTCTTT. Protein: CASSLSLGHSEAFF. The chain employs TRBV27 and TRBJ1-1, with D possibly matching TRBD1 (5 bases). CDR3 length: 14 amino acids. Germline-derived CDR1 and CDR2 are MNHEY and SMNVEV (reference sequence). Deletions cut 0 bases from V and 6 bases from J, with 11 bases between.

The rearrangement links TRBV28 to TRBJ2-7, with TRBD1 identical over 7 bases. V was pared by 3 bases and J by 3 bases, with 8 bases of the junction left unmatched. From germline, CDR1 is MDHEN and CDR2 SYDVKM. The CDR3 has 15 residues. The CDR3 reads CASSFPQGDVYEQYF. CDR3 coding DNA: TGTGCCAGCAGTTTCCCCCAGGGGGACGTCTACGAGCAGTACTTC. Full variable domain (outside the CDR3, taken from reference TRBV28 and TRBJ2-7): DVKVTQSSRYLVKRTGEKVFLECVQDMDHENMFWYRQDPGLGLRLIYFSYDVKMKEKGDIPEGYSVSREKKERFSLILESASTNQTSMYLCASSFPQGDVYEQYFGPGTRLTVT.

This clone has a handful of counts. The V gene is TRBV12-1, the J gene TRBJ2-1; the DNA was not compared with TRBD2, the D call given in the table. TRBV12-1 is reported as a pseudogene. The CDR3 is made up of 16 amino acids. The CDR3 DNA follows: TGTGCCAGCAGCCCCGGGACTAGCGGGAGAAGTACTGAGCAGTTCTTC. The encoded protein is CASSPGTSGRSTEQFF.

This chain connects TRBV18 to TRBJ2-1; D might be TRBD1 (6 bases). V lost 3 bases to trimming and J lost 1 base, with 10 bases between them. Per the germline V gene, CDR1 is KGHSH and CDR2 is LQKENI. The CDR3 is 15 residues long. The CDR3 DNA sequence: TGTGCCAGCTCACCCGTAGGACAGTCCTACAATGAGCAGTTCTTC. Translation gives CASSPVGQSYNEQFF.

Concerning this clone itself: The sample has other DNA sequences that encode this CDR3 too. Written as DNA, the CDR3 is TGTGCCAGCAGCTTGAACTCTGGGGCCAACGTCCTGACTTTC. It is translated as CASSLNSGANVLTF. The V gene is TRBV7-3, the J gene TRBJ2-6; no definite D call. The CDR3 loop spans 14 amino acids. Germline V gene data show CDR1 as SGHTA and CDR2 as FQGTGA. Trimming stripped 3 bases from V and 0 bases from J, with 3 bases between.